The T cell receptor (beta chain) described here comes from a study of beta chain features in type 1 diabetes. Overall study results and limits: There was a moderate but significant shortening of TCRB CDR3s in all four CD4+ subsets of Type 1 diabetes patients. VDJ junctions from type 1 diabetes patients carried fewer insertions and larger deletions.

Expressed TCRB transcripts were sequenced, since all the RNA that had been isolated was reverse transcribed. About 3.57 million reads, on average, came from each naive, central memory and regulatory T cell sample. Repertoires were generated with immunoSEQ multiplex PCR, while TCRdb's copy carries only in-frame clones and drops some. This sample yields hundreds of thousands of clones, of which around 14% are seen a single time; about 0.04% belongs to the top ten. This clone was seen a few times. Its cognate antigen is unknown. The CDR3 sequence is 14 residues long. V was cut by 3 bases and J by 5 bases, with 12 bases left in between. The germline V gene has CDR1 MGHDK and CDR2 SYGVNS.

Sequenced sample: naive CD4+ T cells from blood. This sequence originates from a man aged 30 to 45 in good health. The rearrangement joins TRBV25-1 to TRBJ2-3; no clear D gene. CDR3 in DNA: TGTGCCAGCAGTGAGGGGTTCTCGGGAGATACGCAGTATTTT. This codes for CASSEGFSGDTQYF.